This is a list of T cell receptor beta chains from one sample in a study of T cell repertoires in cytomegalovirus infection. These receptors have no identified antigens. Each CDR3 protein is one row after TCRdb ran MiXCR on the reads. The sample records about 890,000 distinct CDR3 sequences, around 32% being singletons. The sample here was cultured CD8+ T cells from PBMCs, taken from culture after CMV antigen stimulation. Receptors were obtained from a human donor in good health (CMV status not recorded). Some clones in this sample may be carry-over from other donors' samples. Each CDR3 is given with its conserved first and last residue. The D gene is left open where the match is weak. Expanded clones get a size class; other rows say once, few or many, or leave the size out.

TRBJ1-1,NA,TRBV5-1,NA,CASSFDGLYTEAFF,TGCGCCAGCAGCTTTGACGGGTTGTACACTGAAGCTTTCTTT
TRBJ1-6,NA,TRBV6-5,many,CASSYFGQVNSPLHF,TGTGCCAGCAGTTACTTCGGCCAGGTCAATTCACCCCTCCACTTT
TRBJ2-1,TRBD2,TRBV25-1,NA,CASSEWGSGGSYNEQFF,TGTGCCAGCAGTGAATGGGGTAGCGGGGGTTCCTACAATGAGCAGTTCTTC
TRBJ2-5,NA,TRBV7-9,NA,CASSFRGRGVQETQYF,TGTGCCAGCAGCTTCAGGGGGCGGGGGGTTCAAGAGACCCAGTACTTC
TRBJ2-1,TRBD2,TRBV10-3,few,CAISVGASGGKDNEQFF,TGTGCCATCAGTGTTGGGGCTAGCGGGGGGAAGGACAATGAGCAGTTCTTC
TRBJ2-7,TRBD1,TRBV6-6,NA,CASSYRGQGYEQYF,TGTGCCAGCAGTTACAGGGGGCAAGGCTACGAGCAGTACTTC
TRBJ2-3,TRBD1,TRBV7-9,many,CASSFPYRGQNTDTQYF,TGTGCCAGCAGCTTCCCTTACAGGGGGCAAAACACAGATACGCAGTATTTT
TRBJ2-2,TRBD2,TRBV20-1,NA,CSARDPEREMNTGELFF,TGCAGTGCTAGAGATCCCGAGCGGGAAATGAACACCGGGGAGCTGTTTTTT
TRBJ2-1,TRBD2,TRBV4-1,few,CASSQESGGDQGEQFF,TGCGCCAGCAGCCAAGAGAGCGGGGGGGATCAGGGGGAGCAGTTCTTC
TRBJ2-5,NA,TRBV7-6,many,CASSLVGGQYQETQYF,TGTGCCAGCAGCTTAGTCGGGGGACAGTACCAAGAGACCCAGTACTTC
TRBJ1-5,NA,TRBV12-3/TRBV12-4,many,CASSLVVINQPQHF,TGTGCCAGCAGCTTAGTAGTGATCAATCAGCCCCAGCATTTT
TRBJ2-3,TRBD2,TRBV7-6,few,CASSSWTSGDTQYF,TGTGCCAGCAGCTCGTGGACTAGCGGGGATACGCAGTATTTT
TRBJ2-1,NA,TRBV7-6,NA,CASSVRGGGSYNEQFF,TGTGCCAGCAGCGTTAGGGGGGGGGGCTCCTACAATGAGCAGTTCTTC
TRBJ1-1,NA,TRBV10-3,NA,CAINSRDPLNTEAFF,TGTGCCATCAACAGCAGGGACCCTTTGAACACTGAAGCTTTCTTT
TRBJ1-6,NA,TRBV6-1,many,CASSEATRARGRSNSPLHF,TGTGCCAGCAGTGAAGCTACCCGGGCGCGGGGGAGAAGCAATTCACCCCTCCACTTT
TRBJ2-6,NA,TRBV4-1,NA,CASSQDRQRANVLTF,TGCGCCAGCAGCCAAGACAGGCAAAGGGCCAACGTCCTGACTTTC
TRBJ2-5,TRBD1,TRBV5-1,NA,CASSLDPGGLQTQYF,TGCGCCAGCAGCTTGGACCCAGGGGGCCTTCAGACCCAGTACTTC
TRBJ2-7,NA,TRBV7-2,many,CASSLASWSSYEQYF,TGTGCCAGCAGCTTAGCGTCATGGTCGTCGTACGAGCAGTACTTC
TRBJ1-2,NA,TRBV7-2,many,CASSFRGHPTWGYTF,TGTGCCAGCAGCTTCCGGGGACACCCGACGTGGGGCTACACCTTC
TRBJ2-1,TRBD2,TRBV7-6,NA,CASSLGALAGGPYNEQFF,TGTGCCAGCAGCTTAGGGGCTCTAGCGGGGGGTCCCTACAATGAGCAGTTCTTC